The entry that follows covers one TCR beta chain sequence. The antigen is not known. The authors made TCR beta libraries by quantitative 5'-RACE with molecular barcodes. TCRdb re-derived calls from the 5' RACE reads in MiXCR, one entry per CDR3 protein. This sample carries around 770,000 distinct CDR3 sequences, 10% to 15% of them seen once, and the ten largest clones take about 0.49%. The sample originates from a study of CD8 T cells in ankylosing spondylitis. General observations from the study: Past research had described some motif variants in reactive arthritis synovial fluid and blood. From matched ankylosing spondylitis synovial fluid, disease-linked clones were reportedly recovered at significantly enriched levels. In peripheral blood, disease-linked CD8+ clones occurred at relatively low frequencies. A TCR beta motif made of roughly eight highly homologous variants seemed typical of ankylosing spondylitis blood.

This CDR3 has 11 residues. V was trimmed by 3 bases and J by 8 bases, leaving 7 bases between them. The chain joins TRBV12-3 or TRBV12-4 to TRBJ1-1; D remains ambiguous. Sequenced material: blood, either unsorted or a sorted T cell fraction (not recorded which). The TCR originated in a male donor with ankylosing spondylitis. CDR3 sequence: CASSFRQEAFF. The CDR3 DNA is TGTGCCAGCAGTTTCAGGCAGGAAGCTTTCTTT.